The 5 T cell receptor beta chains below come from one sample, sequenced in a study of blood T cell repertoires in COVID-19. Libraries were prepared by immunoSEQ multiplex PCR; TCRdb keeps only in-frame clonotypes and omits some of them. The table records 65,000 to 70,000 clones, approximately 86% of them present only once. The specimen was peripheral blood. The receptors stem from a man older than 75 with active COVID-19.

The J gene is TRBJ2-7, the V gene TRBV7-6; 7 bases are shared with TRBD2. V was clipped by 6 bases and J by 6 bases; unmatched bases: 20. The length of the CDR3 is 17 residues. CDR1 is SGHVS and CDR2 is FNYEAQ in the germline V gene. CDR3 DNA: TGTGCCAGCAGGGGGCAGGTGGAACCGGGACTAAACTCCGAGCAGTACTTC. Translated: CASRGQVEPGLNSEQYF.

The chain couples TRBV3-1 (or the pseudogene TRBV3-2) to TRBJ1-5; D ambiguous. The CDR3 extends over 12 amino acids. Germline lookup yields CDR1 LGHDT and CDR2 YNNKEL (reference sequence). V was clipped by 3 bases and J by 9 bases, with 9 bases between them. The CDR3 loop is CASSHIGGPQHF. In nucleotides, the CDR3 is TGTGCCAGCAGCCATATCGGAGGGCCCCAGCATTTT.

The chain is built from TRBV10-3 and TRBJ2-7; tentatively, D is TRBD2 (5 bases). This CDR3 is built from 14 residues. Trimming shortened V by 5 bases and J by 3 bases, and 14 bases separated the two germline ends. From germline, CDR1 is ENHRY and CDR2 SYGVKD. The chain's CDR3 is CAISQGLESYEQYF. The CDR3 DNA is TGTGCCATCAGTCAAGGACTGGAAAGCTACGAGCAGTACTTC.

The J gene is TRBJ1-2, the V gene TRBV10-3; possible D gene TRBD1, 6 bases. Germline loops: CDR1 ENHRY, CDR2 SYGVKD. CDR3 length equals 14 residues. V lost 3 bases, J lost 1 base, and 9 bases lay in between. The CDR3 DNA reads as TGTGCCATCAGTGACTTACAGGGTAACTATGGCTACACCTTC. Amino acid sequence: CAISDLQGNYGYTF.

For the CDR3, the DNA is TGTGCCATCGCATTAAGCCTCGGGACCGGGGAGCTGTTTTTT. Encoded protein: CAIALSLGTGELFF. The chain has TRBV10-3 and TRBJ2-2; no definite D call. CDR1 is ENHRY, CDR2 SYGVKD, per germline. The CDR3 loop spans 14 amino acids. Trimming shortened V by 8 bases and J by 5 bases, and 15 bases separated the two germline ends.